What follows describes a single TCR beta chain. The antigen remains undetermined. This CDR3 has 17 amino acids. Deletions cut 3 bases from V and 1 base from J, with 15 bases between. CDR1 SGHTA and CDR2 FQGNSA come from the germline V gene. PCR used 60 Vbeta primers and 13 Jbeta primers. The table came from immunoSEQ multiplex PCR; TCRdb's copy has only in-frame clones and leaves some out. The table has around 170,000 clones, about four fifths seen once; the top ten hold approximately 1.5%. The sample belongs to a study of cytomegalovirus exposure and HLA in healthy donors. Study-wide context: Among over 350 genotyped donors, roughly 80% fell in the Caucasian-associated ancestry cluster. Study results and limitations: Exclusion as indistinguishable affected some V segments, including TRBV6-2 and TRBV6-3. Most likely, a cluster of highly shared sequence variants arose as a sequencing artifact. Using a false discovery rate of 0.05, a later analysis showed that 16,951 TCR beta sequences were associated with HLA alleles.

The material sequenced was PBMCs. The TCR sequence derives from a man aged 35 to 55 in good health and CMV-seronegative. The J gene is TRBJ2-2, the V gene TRBV7-2; TRBD2 is a possible D gene (5 bases). Here the CDR3 DNA reads TGTGCCAGCAGCTTCCCGGATCAAGCGGTGAACACCGGGGAGCTGTTTTTT. Encoded protein: CASSFPDQAVNTGELFF.